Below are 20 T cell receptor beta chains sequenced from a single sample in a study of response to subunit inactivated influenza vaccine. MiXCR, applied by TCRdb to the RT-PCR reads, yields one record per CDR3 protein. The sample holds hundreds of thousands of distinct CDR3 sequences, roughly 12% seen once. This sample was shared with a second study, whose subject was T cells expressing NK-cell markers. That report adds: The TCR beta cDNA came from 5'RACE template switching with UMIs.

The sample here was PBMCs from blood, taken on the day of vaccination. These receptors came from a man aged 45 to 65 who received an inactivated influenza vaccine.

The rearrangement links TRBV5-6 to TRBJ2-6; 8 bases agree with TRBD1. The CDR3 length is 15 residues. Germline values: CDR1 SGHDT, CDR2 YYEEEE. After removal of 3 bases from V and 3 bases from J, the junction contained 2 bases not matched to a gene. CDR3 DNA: TGTGCCAGCAGCTCAGGGGGCTTTGGGGCCAACGTCCTGACTTTC. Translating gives CASSSGGFGANVLTF. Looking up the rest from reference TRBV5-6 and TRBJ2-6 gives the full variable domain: DAGVTQSPTHLIKTRGQQVTLRCSPKSGHDTVSWYQQALGQGPQFIFQYYEEEERQRGNFPDRFSGHQFPNYSSELNVNALLLGDSALYLCASSSGGFGANVLTFGAGSRLTVL.

CDR3 nucleotide sequence: TGTGCCAGCAGTGAAATGACTAGCGGGAGCAATGAGCAGTTCTTC. Protein: CASSEMTSGSNEQFF. V is TRBV2 and J is TRBJ2-1; the match to TRBD2 covers 12 bases. The CDR3 loop spans 15 amino acids. The trim removed 2 bases at V and 6 bases at J, leaving 2 bases unmatched. Germline V gene data show CDR1 as SNHLY and CDR2 as FYNNEI.

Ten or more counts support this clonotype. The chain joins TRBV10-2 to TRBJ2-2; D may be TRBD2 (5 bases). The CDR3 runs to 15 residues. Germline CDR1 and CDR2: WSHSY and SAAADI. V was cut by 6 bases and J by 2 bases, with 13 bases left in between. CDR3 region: CASRGNSDNTGELFF. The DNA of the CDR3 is TGCGCCAGCAGAGGGAATAGCGACAACACCGGGGAGCTGTTTTTT.

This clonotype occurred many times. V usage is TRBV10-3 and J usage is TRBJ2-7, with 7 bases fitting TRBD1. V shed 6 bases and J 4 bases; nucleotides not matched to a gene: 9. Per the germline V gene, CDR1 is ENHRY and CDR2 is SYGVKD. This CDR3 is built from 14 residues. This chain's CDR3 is CAISRDSTIYEQYF. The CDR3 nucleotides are TGTGCCATCAGCCGGGACAGTACGATATACGAGCAGTACTTC.

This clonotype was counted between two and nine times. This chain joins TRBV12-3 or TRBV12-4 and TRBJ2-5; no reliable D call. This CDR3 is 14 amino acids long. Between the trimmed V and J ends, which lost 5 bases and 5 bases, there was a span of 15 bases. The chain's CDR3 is CASSADGLWETQYF. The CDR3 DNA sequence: TGTGCCAGCAGTGCGGACGGCCTGTGGGAGACCCAGTACTTC.

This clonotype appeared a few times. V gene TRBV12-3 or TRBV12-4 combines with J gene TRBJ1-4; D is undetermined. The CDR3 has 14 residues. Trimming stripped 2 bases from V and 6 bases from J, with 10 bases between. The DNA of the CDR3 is TGTGCCAGCAGTTTAAGTGGCTGGGATGAAAAACTGTTTTTT. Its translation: CASSLSGWDEKLFF.

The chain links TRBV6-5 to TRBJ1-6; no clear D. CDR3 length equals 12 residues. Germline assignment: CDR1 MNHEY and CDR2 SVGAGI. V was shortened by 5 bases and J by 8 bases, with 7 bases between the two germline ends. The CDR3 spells CASSRRDSPLHF. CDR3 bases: TGTGCCAGCAGTCGCCGCGATTCACCCCTCCACTTT.

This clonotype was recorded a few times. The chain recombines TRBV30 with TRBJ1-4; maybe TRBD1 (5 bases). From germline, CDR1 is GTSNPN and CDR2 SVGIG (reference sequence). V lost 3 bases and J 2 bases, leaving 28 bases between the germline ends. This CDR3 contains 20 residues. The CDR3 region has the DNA TGTGCCTGGAGCCCCCAACCCGGAGGGGTTGCAGGATGGACTAATGAAAAACTGTTTTTT. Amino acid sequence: CAWSPQPGGVAGWTNEKLFF.

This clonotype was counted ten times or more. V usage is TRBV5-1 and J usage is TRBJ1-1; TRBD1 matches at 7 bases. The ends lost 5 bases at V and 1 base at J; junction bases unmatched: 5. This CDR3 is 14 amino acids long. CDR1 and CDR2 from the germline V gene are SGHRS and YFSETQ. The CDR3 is CASSPYRGNTEAFF. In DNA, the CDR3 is TGCGCCAGCAGTCCATACAGGGGGAACACTGAAGCTTTCTTT. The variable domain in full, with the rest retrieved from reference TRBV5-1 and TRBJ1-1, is KAGVTQTPRYLIKTRGQQVTLSCSPISGHRSVSWYQQTPGQGLQFLFEYFSETQRNKGNFPGRFSGRQFSNSRSEMNVSTLELGDSALYLCASSPYRGNTEAFFGQGTRLTVV.

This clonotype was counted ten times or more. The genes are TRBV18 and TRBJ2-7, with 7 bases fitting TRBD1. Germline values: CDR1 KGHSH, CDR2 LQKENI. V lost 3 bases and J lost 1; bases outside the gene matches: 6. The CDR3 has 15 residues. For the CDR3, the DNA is TGTGCCAGCTCACCTGGAGAGACAGGGTCCTACGAGCAGTACTTC. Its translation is CASSPGETGSYEQYF.

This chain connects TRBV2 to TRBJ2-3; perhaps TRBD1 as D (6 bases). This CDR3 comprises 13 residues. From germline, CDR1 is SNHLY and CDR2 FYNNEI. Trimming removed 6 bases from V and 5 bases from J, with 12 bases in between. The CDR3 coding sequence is TGTGCCAGCAGGAGAGTACAGGGAGATACGCAGTATTTT. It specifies CASRRVQGDTQYF.

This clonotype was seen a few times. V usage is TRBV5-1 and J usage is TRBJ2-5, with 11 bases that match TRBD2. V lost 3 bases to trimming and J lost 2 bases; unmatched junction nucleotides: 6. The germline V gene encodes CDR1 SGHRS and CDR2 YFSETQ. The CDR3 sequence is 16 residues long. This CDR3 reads CASSSAGTSGQETQYF. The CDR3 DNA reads TGCGCCAGCAGCTCCGCCGGGACTAGCGGTCAAGAGACCCAGTACTTC.

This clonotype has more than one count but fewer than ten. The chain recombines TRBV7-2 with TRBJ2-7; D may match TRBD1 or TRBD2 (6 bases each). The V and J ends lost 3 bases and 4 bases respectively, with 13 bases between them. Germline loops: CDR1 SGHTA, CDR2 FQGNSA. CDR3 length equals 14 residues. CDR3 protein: CASSFWGAGYEQYF. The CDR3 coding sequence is TGTGCCAGCAGCTTCTGGGGGGCAGGTTACGAGCAGTACTTC.

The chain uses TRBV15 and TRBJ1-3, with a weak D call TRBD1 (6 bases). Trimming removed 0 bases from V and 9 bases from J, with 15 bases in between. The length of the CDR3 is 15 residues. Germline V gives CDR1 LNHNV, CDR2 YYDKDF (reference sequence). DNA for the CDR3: TGTGCCACCAGCAGAGATGAAGGGGGGCGGAGCACCATATATTTT. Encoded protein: CATSRDEGGRSTIYF.

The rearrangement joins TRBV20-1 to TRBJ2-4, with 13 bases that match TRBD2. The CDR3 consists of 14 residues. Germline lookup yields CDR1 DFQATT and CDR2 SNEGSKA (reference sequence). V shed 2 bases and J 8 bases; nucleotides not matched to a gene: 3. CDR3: CSARIGLAGDIQYF. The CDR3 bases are TGCAGTGCTAGAATAGGACTAGCGGGAGACATTCAGTACTTC.

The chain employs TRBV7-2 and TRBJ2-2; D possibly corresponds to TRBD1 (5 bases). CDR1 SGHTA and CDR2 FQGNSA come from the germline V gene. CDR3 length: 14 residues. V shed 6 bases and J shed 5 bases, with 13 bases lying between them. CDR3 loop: CASRQISGTGELFF. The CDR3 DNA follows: TGTGCCAGCAGACAGATATCAGGGACCGGGGAGCTGTTTTTT.

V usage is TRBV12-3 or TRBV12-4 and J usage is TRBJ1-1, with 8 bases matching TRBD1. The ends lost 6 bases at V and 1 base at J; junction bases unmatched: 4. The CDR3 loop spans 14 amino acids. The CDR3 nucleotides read TGTGCCAGCAGAGGGACAGGCCGGAACACTGAAGCTTTCTTT. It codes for CASRGTGRNTEAFF.

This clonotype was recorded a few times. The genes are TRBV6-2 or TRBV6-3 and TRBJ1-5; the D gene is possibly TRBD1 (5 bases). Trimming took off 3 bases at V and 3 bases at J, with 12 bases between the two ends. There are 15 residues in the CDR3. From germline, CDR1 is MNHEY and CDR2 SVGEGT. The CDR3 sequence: CASSYGQLHNQPQHF. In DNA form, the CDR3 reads TGTGCCAGCAGTTATGGACAACTACACAATCAGCCCCAGCATTTT.

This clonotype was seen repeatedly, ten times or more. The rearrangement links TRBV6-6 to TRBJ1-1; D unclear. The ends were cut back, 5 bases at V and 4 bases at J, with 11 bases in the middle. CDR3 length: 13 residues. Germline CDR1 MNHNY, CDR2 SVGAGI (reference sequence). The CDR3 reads CASSQRVVTEAFF. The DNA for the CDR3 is TGTGCCAGCAGTCAGCGGGTCGTCACTGAAGCTTTCTTT.

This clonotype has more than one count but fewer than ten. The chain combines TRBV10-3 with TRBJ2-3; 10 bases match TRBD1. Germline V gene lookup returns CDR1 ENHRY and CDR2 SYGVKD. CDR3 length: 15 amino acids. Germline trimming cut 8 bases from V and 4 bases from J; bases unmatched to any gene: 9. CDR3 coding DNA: TGTGCCATCGGAAGAGGACAGGGGGACGCAGATACGCAGTATTTT. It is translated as CAIGRGQGDADTQYF.